These T cell receptor beta chains were read from a single sample in a study of T cells in localized non-small cell lung cancer. Generated by immunoSEQ multiplex PCR, the TCRdb table keeps only in-frame clones and is missing some. Of roughly 48,000 clones in the sample, over 70% were seen once. The material sequenced was PBMCs, taken before any cancer treatment. The receptor set was obtained from a woman aged 35 to 75 with stage II lung adenocarcinoma. The conserved cysteine and the conserved F or W are not part of the CDR3 here.

CDR3 protein | J gene | V gene
ASSPDRATEAF | TRBJ1-1 | TRBV18
ASSPQGQWGTEAF | TRBJ1-1 | TRBV7-2
ASSSLLQGGYQPQH | TRBJ1-5 | TRBV28
ASSLLAGRQETQY | TRBJ2-5 | TRBV5-6
AINGGRQGPSTDTQY | TRBJ2-3 | TRBV10-3
ASSFGRDNEQF | TRBJ2-1 | TRBV7-2
ASSPQTRGYTDTQY | TRBJ2-3 | TRBV18
ASSPRRQALSYNEQF | TRBJ2-1 | TRBV18
ASSPQTDRVFQPQH | TRBJ1-5 | TRBV4-1
ASSLRGATSEKLF | TRBJ1-4 | TRBV7-9
ASSGTGTGYGYT | TRBJ1-2 | TRBV27
ATWEGFEIGKLF | TRBJ1-4 | TRBV6-6
ASSDRVSGYT | TRBJ1-2 | TRBV27
ASSPLSSTDTQY | TRBJ2-3 | TRBV2
ASSPGTGGGFPQY | TRBJ2-3 | TRBV7-2
SVRTGVNQPQH | TRBJ1-5 | TRBV29-1
ASSPQRDRATNEQF | TRBJ2-1 | TRBV18
ASSGRGLTYEQY | TRBJ2-7 | TRBV7-2
ASSEAQAETQY | TRBJ2-5 | TRBV6-1
ATSGRTSDRYNEQF | TRBJ2-1 | TRBV15
ASSLSVGLVPYGYT | TRBJ1-2 | TRBV27
ASSAGPGETQY | TRBJ2-5 | TRBV2